These 26 T cell receptor beta chains originate from one sample sequenced in a study of shared clonotypes between healthy human individuals. This table comes from immunoSEQ multiplex PCR, and its TCRdb copy is limited to in-frame clones, with some not included. The data contain approximately 460,000 clones, roughly three quarters of them singletons. The sequenced material came from PBMCs. The receptors originated from a woman aged 40 to 50 in good health. Some clones in this sample may be carry-over from other donors' samples.

This clone was found a few times. The rearrangement joins TRBV25-1 to TRBJ2-4; maybe TRBD1 (6 bases). The CDR3 covers 14 residues. Looked up from germline, CDR1 is MGHDK and CDR2 is SYGVNS. V lost 5 bases to trimming and J lost 6 bases, with 14 bases between them. CDR3 protein: CASSYPGHPNIQYF. CDR3 nucleotide sequence: TGTGCCAGCAGTTACCCGGGACACCCAAACATTCAGTACTTC.

The rearrangement uses TRBV5-6 and TRBJ2-6; 9 bases line up with TRBD1. CDR1 is SGHDT and CDR2 is YYEEEE in the germline V gene. The length of the CDR3 is 19 residues. J gave up 0 bases and V 1 base, and 8 bases lay outside the gene matches. The CDR3 bases are TGTGCCAGCAGCTTGCCCACCGGGACAGGGATCTCTGGGGCCAACGTCCTGACTTTC. Translation: CASSLPTGTGISGANVLTF.

This clone has more than one count but fewer than ten. V gene TRBV7-9 combines with J gene TRBJ1-4; D remains ambiguous. The CDR3 has 14 residues. CDR1 is SEHNR, CDR2 FQNEAQ, per germline (reference sequence). The V gene lost 2 bases and the J gene lost 0 bases, with 4 bases spanning the gap. This chain's CDR3 is CASSLFATNEKLFF. For the CDR3, the DNA is TGTGCCAGCAGCTTATTTGCAACTAATGAAAAACTGTTTTTT.

The chain joins TRBV10-3 to TRBJ1-2; TRBD1 matches 11 bases. This CDR3 spans 19 amino acids. Germline V gives CDR1 ENHRY, CDR2 SYGVKD. V shed 1 base and J 5 bases; nucleotides not matched to a gene: 15. The DNA for the CDR3 is TGTGCCATCAGTGAGTTACAGTGGACAGGGGGCGCACTTAGTTATGGCTACACCTTC. Amino acids: CAISELQWTGGALSYGYTF.

The V call is TRBV5-1, the J call TRBJ2-2; D gene ambiguous. Germline V CDR1 and CDR2: SGHRS, YFSETQ. Trimming removed 5 bases from V and 6 bases from J, with 5 bases in between. This CDR3 has 11 amino acids. CDR3 sequence: CASRMAGELFF. CDR3 DNA: TGCGCCAGCAGGATGGCCGGGGAGCTGTTTTTT.

The V and J genes are TRBV4-2 and TRBJ1-2; unclear D gene. The CDR3 spans 12 residues. Germline V lookup: CDR1 LGHNA, CDR2 YNFKEQ. Trimming left V 5 bases short and J 4 bases short, with 8 bases between. The CDR3 reads CASSSELYGYTF. CDR3 in DNA: TGTGCCAGCAGCTCGGAGCTCTATGGCTACACCTTC.

The CDR3: CASSVTGTGESYSNQPQHF. CDR3 in DNA: TGTGCCAGCAGCGTCACCGGGACAGGGGAGAGTTATAGCAATCAGCCCCAGCATTTT. This sequence joins TRBV7-9 and TRBJ1-5; 10 bases are a match to TRBD1. CDR3 size: 19 residues. Germline V CDR1 and CDR2: SEHNR, FQNEAQ (reference sequence). Trimming removed 5 bases from V and 0 bases from J; junction bases left unmatched: 13. The full variable domain, completed using reference TRBV7-9 and TRBJ1-5, is DTGVSQNPRHKITKRGQNVTFRCDPISEHNRLYWYRQTLGQGPEFLTYFQNEAQLEKSRLLSDRFSAERPKGSFSTLEIQRTEQGDSAMYLCASSVTGTGESYSNQPQHFGDGTRLSIL.

This clone was counted only a few times. The chain carries TRBV11-2 and TRBJ1-2, with D maybe TRBD1 (5 bases). The V and J ends lost 7 bases and 0 bases respectively, with 9 bases between them. CDR3 length equals 13 residues. Germline loops: CDR1 SGHAT, CDR2 FQNNGV. This chain's CDR3 is CASTRGTNYGYTF. The CDR3 DNA follows: TGTGCCAGCACTCGGGGGACTAACTATGGCTACACCTTC.

The chain employs TRBV2 and TRBJ2-7; D is perhaps TRBD2 (6 bases). V was pared by 6 bases and J by 3 bases, with 9 bases between. CDR3 length: 12 amino acids. Germline CDR1 is SNHLY and CDR2 is FYNNEI. The CDR3 protein is CASRETSYEQYF. The CDR3 DNA is TGTGCCAGCAGAGAGACTAGCTACGAGCAGTACTTC.

The V and J genes are TRBV11-2 and TRBJ1-4; 8 nucleotides align to TRBD1. Germline loops: CDR1 SGHAT, CDR2 FQNNGV. This CDR3 region has 18 residues. Trimming removed 4 bases from V and 3 bases from J; junction bases left unmatched: 13. CDR3 sequence reads: CASSSPRGAGQANEKLFF. The DNA of the CDR3 is TGTGCCAGCAGCTCCCCAAGGGGCGCGGGACAGGCTAATGAAAAACTGTTTTTT.

As to this clone: Its ends do not fully match the called genes, so a read error is possible. V is TRBV2 and J is TRBJ2-5, with a weak D call TRBD2 (6 bases). The CDR3 loop spans 13 amino acids. CDR1 and CDR2 (germline): SNHLY, FYNNEI. CDR3 amino acids: CASMLLAQGTQYF. CDR3 DNA sequence: TGTGCCAGCATGTTACTAGCTCAAGGGACCCAGTACTTC.

This chain uses TRBV7-9 with TRBJ1-2; D is unclear. Germline V gene lookup returns CDR1 SEHNR and CDR2 FQNEAQ (reference sequence). The ends were cut back, 1 base at V and 0 bases at J, with 6 bases in the middle. This CDR3 contains 14 residues. CDR3 coding DNA: TGTGCCAGCAGCTTAGATGGGTCTAACTATGGCTACACCTTC. Amino acids: CASSLDGSNYGYTF.

The CDR3 coding sequence is TGTGCCAGCAGCGCTGGACGTCTCCCGGAGGGAAACACCATATATTTT. This gives the protein CASSAGRLPEGNTIYF. The chain employs TRBV9 and TRBJ1-3; D gene unclear. This CDR3 is built from 16 residues. Germline V lookup: CDR1 SGDLS, CDR2 YYNGEE. Trimming shortened V by 3 bases and J by 4 bases, and 17 bases separated the two germline ends.

About this clone itself: A far larger clone is one base from this, pointing to a likely read error. Different DNA sequences within this sample yield the same CDR3. This chain uses TRBV15 with TRBJ2-3; the D gene is possibly TRBD2 (5 bases). Germline CDR1 and CDR2: LNHNV and YYDKDF (reference sequence). V lost 0 bases and J lost 0, with 10 bases in between. The CDR3 length is 16 residues. The CDR3 coding sequence is TGTGCCACCAGCAGAGATCGGGGAGTGAGCACAGATACGCAGTATTTT. As protein: CATSRDRGVSTDTQYF.

This chain links TRBV4-1 with TRBJ2-1; 9 nucleotides align to TRBD2. Germline V gives CDR1 MGHRA, CDR2 YSYEKL. Trimming at V came to 4 bases and at J to 9 bases, leaving 13 bases not matched to a gene. This CDR3 spans 16 amino acids. CDR3 nucleotides: TGCGCCAGCAGCCCAACCTTGGGCGGGAGGGCCGCTGAGCAGTTCTTC. Encoded protein: CASSPTLGGRAAEQFF.

Worth noting for this clone: This likely came from a read error, as a far larger clone is one base away. Other DNA sequences in the same sample also yield this CDR3. The chain combines TRBV28 with TRBJ1-2, with D unclear. V was shortened by 2 bases and J by 5 bases, with 6 bases between the two germline ends. This CDR3 spans 12 amino acids. Germline CDR1 is MDHEN and CDR2 is SYDVKM. This CDR3 is CASSLAGYGYTF. Written as DNA, the CDR3 is TGTGCCAGCAGTTTAGCCGGGTATGGCTACACCTTC.

This chain connects TRBV27 to TRBJ1-2; D is perhaps TRBD1 (5 bases). V lost 6 bases to trimming and J lost 2 bases, with 16 bases between them. The germline V gene has CDR1 MNHEY and CDR2 SMNVEV (reference sequence). This CDR3 spans 15 amino acids. CDR3 DNA: TGTGCCAGCAGGGCAAGCAAGGCAGGGAACTATGGCTACACCTTC. Amino acid sequence: CASRASKAGNYGYTF.

J is TRBJ2-1 and V is TRBV23-1, with D uncertain. TRBV23-1 is given ORF status, its function remaining uncertain. This CDR3 has 14 residues. V was cut by 0 bases and J by 5 bases, with 8 bases left in between. This chain's CDR3 is CASSQSRSHNEQFF. The CDR3 DNA reads TGCGCCAGCAGTCAATCGAGGAGTCACAATGAGCAGTTCTTC.

This chain connects TRBV18 to TRBJ2-5, with a weak D call TRBD1 (6 bases). The CDR3 contains 15 residues. V was trimmed by 1 base and J by 1 base, leaving 10 bases between them. Germline values: CDR1 KGHSH, CDR2 LQKENI. CDR3 amino acids: CASSPRQEIQETQYF. CDR3 in DNA: TGTGCCAGCTCACCACGACAGGAGATCCAAGAGACCCAGTACTTC.

In its sample, this clone was seen once. The chain combines TRBV11-2 with TRBJ2-7, with D tentatively TRBD1 (5 bases). V lost 4 bases and J 6 bases, leaving 13 bases between the germline ends. The CDR3 covers 13 residues. The germline CDR1 and CDR2 sequences are SGHAT and FQNNGV. The CDR3 here is CASSSGHRGEQYF. CDR3 in DNA: TGTGCCAGCAGCTCCGGACACCGCGGCGAGCAGTACTTC.

Concerning this clone: This likely stems from a read error, as it lies one base from a far larger clone. This chain uses TRBV30 with TRBJ2-1, with D tentatively TRBD2 (6 bases). Germline CDR1 GTSNPN, CDR2 SVGIG (reference sequence). The CDR3 contains 14 residues. The chain's CDR3 is CARSGGIPYNEQFF. Written as DNA, the CDR3 is TGTGCCCGGAGTGGGGGGATCCCTTACAATGAGCAGTTCTTC.

V and J are TRBV25-1 and TRBJ2-3; D gene uncertain. V lost 1 base and J 11 bases, leaving 10 bases between the germline ends. The CDR3 totals 12 residues. Per germline, CDR1 MGHDK and CDR2 SYGVNS. CDR3: CASSELEGGQYF. DNA of the CDR3: TGTGCCAGCAGTGAATTGGAAGGTGGGCAGTATTTT. Complete variable domain (other parts from reference TRBV25-1 and TRBJ2-3): EADIYQTPRYLVIGTGKKITLECSQTMGHDKMYWYQQDPGMELHLIHYSYGVNSTEKGDLSSESTVSRIRTEHFPLTLESARPSHTSQYLCASSELEGGQYFGPGTRLTVL.

J is TRBJ2-3 and V is TRBV7-2, with D possibly TRBD1 on 6 matching bases. V shed 7 bases and J shed 2 bases, with 16 bases lying between them. The V gene's germline CDR1 is SGHTA and CDR2 FQGNSA. The CDR3 loop spans 15 amino acids. As DNA, the CDR3 is TGTGCCAGCATCCGGCGGGTGGGGGCCACAGATACGCAGTATTTT. It codes for CASIRRVGATDTQYF.

The rearrangement links TRBV15 to TRBJ2-7; no firm D call. In germline, CDR1 is LNHNV, CDR2 YYDKDF (reference sequence). The V gene lost 3 bases and the J gene lost 6 bases, with 12 bases spanning the gap. The CDR3 spans 13 residues. The CDR3 DNA is TGTGCCACCAGCAGGTCCACCCCGGGCGAGCAGTACTTC. Translated, it gives CATSRSTPGEQYF.

This clone has more than one count but fewer than ten. The rearrangement links TRBV5-4 to TRBJ2-5, with 7 bases fitting TRBD2. Germline CDR1 and CDR2: SGHNT and YYREEE (reference sequence). The J segment lost 3 bases and the V segment lost 2 bases, leaving 7 bases of the junction unmatched. This CDR3 has 15 residues. DNA of the CDR3: TGTGCCAGCAGCTTCGGCGGGAGCGTCAAAGAGACCCAGTACTTC. It codes for CASSFGGSVKETQYF.

The J gene is TRBJ2-2, the V gene TRBV15; D might be TRBD1 or TRBD2, each matching 6 bases. Trimming removed 6 bases from V and 9 bases from J, with 11 bases in between. The CDR3 totals 12 residues. Per germline, CDR1 LNHNV and CDR2 YYDKDF (reference sequence). CDR3 sequence: CATSKGGRELFF. As DNA, the CDR3 is TGTGCCACCAGTAAGGGGGGCCGGGAGCTGTTTTTT.